These 8 T cell receptor beta chains were all obtained from the same sample, sequenced in a study of T cell responses to AZD1222 COVID-19 vaccine. Clones were sequenced by immunoSEQ multiplex PCR, and TCRdb holds only the in-frame ones, with some missing. Of 150,000 to 200,000 clones in the sample, more than 85% were seen once. The sequencing here drew on peripheral blood, taken 28 days after the second AZD1222 dose. The receptor source for this set is an adult who received the AZD1222 COVID-19 vaccine.

This chain links TRBV11-1 with TRBJ2-7; TRBD2 might be the D (5 bases). The CDR3 has 15 amino acids. The V end was cut by 5 bases, the J end by 5 bases, with 19 bases between. Germline-derived CDR1 and CDR2 are SGHAT and FQDESV (reference sequence). As DNA, the CDR3 is TGTGCCAGCAGCCCGGACCCCTCGGGGAGAAACGAGCAGTACTTC. Its translation is CASSPDPSGRNEQYF.

The rearrangement joins TRBV29-1 to TRBJ2-3; tentatively, D is TRBD2 (6 bases). CDR3 length: 13 amino acids. V gave up 6 bases and J gave up 6 bases, with 16 bases separating them. CDR1 is SQVTM and CDR2 is ANQGSEA in the germline V gene. The CDR3 sequence: CSVHQLAPDTQYF. As DNA, the CDR3 is TGCAGCGTCCATCAACTAGCTCCCGATACGCAGTATTTT.

The V gene is TRBV6-5, the J gene TRBJ2-1; unclear D gene. The CDR3 sequence is 15 residues long. Trimming cost V 2 bases and J 2 bases, with 10 bases left between them. CDR1 and CDR2 from the germline V gene are MNHEY and SVGAGI. The CDR3 DNA reads as TGTGCCAGCAGTTACGCCCGGATACCCTACAATGAGCAGTTCTTC. This gives the protein CASSYARIPYNEQFF.

This clone has only one observation. This sequence joins TRBV9 and TRBJ1-1, with D possibly matching TRBD1 (6 bases). V was shortened by 4 bases and J by 1 base, with 8 bases between the two germline ends. Germline assignment: CDR1 SGDLS and CDR2 YYNGEE. This CDR3 comprises 13 residues. The CDR3 coding sequence is TGTGCCAGCAGCTCGGGACAGAACACTGAAGCTTTCTTT. The encoded protein is CASSSGQNTEAFF.

The chain is built from TRBV19 and TRBJ1-1, with no clear D. Trimming took off 5 bases at V and 0 bases at J, with 4 bases between the two ends. Germline loops: CDR1 LNHDA, CDR2 SQIVND (reference sequence). The CDR3 is 12 amino acids. CDR3 amino acids: CASSALNTEAFF. CDR3 sequence (DNA): TGTGCCAGTAGTGCTTTGAACACTGAAGCTTTCTTT.

The chain carries TRBV28 and TRBJ2-1; the D gene is possibly TRBD2 (6 bases). Germline V gives CDR1 MDHEN, CDR2 SYDVKM. The CDR3 is 17 residues long. V was clipped by 3 bases and J by 10 bases, with 25 bases between them. DNA for the CDR3: TGTGCCAGCAGTTTTTGGTCAAAGCGGGTGGGACCCGGGGAGCAGTTCTTC. It specifies CASSFWSKRVGPGEQFF. The full variable domain, completed using reference TRBV28 and TRBJ2-1, is DVKVTQSSRYLVKRTGEKVFLECVQDMDHENMFWYRQDPGLGLRLIYFSYDVKMKEKGDIPEGYSVSREKKERFSLILESASTNQTSMYLCASSFWSKRVGPGEQFFGPGTRLTVL.

This clone was recorded once. This rearrangement joins TRBV18 to TRBJ1-4, with 7 bases that match TRBD1. V was clipped by 10 bases and J by 8 bases; unmatched bases: 10. This CDR3 contains 13 residues. The germline CDR1 and CDR2 sequences are KGHSH and LQKENI. The CDR3: CATSRGGDEKLFF. The DNA of the CDR3 is TGTGCCACCTCCAGGGGGGGAGACGAAAAACTGTTTTTT. The whole variable domain, remainder taken from reference TRBV18 and TRBJ1-4, is NAGVMQNPRHLVRRRGQEARLRCSPMKGHSHVYWYRQLPEEGLKFMVYLQKENIIDESGMPKERFSAEFPKEGPSILRIQQVVRGDSAAYFCATSRGGDEKLFFGSGTQLSVL.

The V gene is TRBV7-2, the J gene TRBJ1-2, with 9 positions matching TRBD1. Germline lookup yields CDR1 SGHTA and CDR2 FQGNSA. J lost 2 bases, V lost 5 bases, and 6 bases had no gene match. The CDR3 length is 15 residues. The CDR3 DNA follows: TGTGCCAGCAGCCCCGGACAGGGGACCAACTATGGCTACACCTTC. This encodes CASSPGQGTNYGYTF.